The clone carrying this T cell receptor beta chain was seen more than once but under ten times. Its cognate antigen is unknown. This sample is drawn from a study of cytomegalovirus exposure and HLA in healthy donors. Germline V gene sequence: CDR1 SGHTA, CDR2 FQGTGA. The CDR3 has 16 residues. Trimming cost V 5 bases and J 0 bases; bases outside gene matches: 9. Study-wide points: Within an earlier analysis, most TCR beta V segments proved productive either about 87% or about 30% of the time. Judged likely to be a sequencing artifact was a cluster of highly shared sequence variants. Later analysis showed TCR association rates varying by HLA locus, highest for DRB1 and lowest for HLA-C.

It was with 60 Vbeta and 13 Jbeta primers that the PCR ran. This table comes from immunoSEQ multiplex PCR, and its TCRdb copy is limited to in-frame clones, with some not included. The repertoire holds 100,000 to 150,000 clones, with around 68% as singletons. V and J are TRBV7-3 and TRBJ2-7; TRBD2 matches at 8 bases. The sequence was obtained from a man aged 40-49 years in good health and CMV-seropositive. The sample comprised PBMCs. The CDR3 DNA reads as TGTGCCAGCAGCCCTACGGGCGGGACTAGCTCCTACGAGCAGTACTTC. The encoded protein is CASSPTGGTSSYEQYF.